This T cell receptor (beta chain) was obtained from a study of control samples from healthy donors and cancer patients (TCRdb year 2020). As concerns this clone: Its recognized antigen is unknown. Base qualities are not provided; no much larger clone lies one nucleotide away.

Library construction relied on the immunoSEQ multiplex PCR assay. As stored in TCRdb, this immuneACCESS dataset retains in-frame rearrangements with V and J assigned. A fraction of the clones does not appear; measured against another copy, unresolved V genes explain less than half of the discrepancy, and the remainder lacks a known reason. Within this sample are 95,000 to 150,000 clones, with roughly 87% of them counted one time only. 1.5% to 2% of the sample is taken by the ten largest. V sheds 0 bases and J sheds 1 base, leaving 6 bases between their ends. Including cysteine and phenylalanine, the CDR3 has 14 amino acids. Solely the CDR3 DNA is kept, with 42 bases framed from the first base. CDR1 and CDR2 are read off the germline V gene as MNHEY and SVGAGI.

Sequencing was performed on blood. The sequence links TRBV6-5 to TRBJ1-1; the D gene cannot be resolved reliably. The receptor's source is a man aged 18 to 29 in good health. The CDR3 protein is CASSYSVQNTEAFF. In nucleotide form, the sequence is TGTGCCAGCAGTTACTCTGTCCAGAACACTGAAGCTTTCTTT.